A single sample gave rise to the 32 T cell receptor beta chains below, sequenced in a study of read filtering for tumor transcriptome and immune sequencing. The library was built from 400 ng RNA with molecular barcoded adaptors for alpha/delta and beta/gamma chains. In TCRdb, the reads were re-called with MiXCR into one record per CDR3 protein. This sample carries 50,000 or so distinct CDR3 sequences, 10% to 15% of them seen once, and the ten largest clones take approximately 16%. Sample: a population of CD138-negative cells sorted from bone marrow. The receptors originated from a donor aged 40 or older with multiple myeloma.

This clonotype was recorded at least ten times. J is TRBJ2-2 and V is TRBV12-3 or TRBV12-4; TRBD1 matches at 7 bases. The CDR3 contains 14 residues. The V segment lost 6 bases and the J segment 3 bases; nucleotides outside the gene matches: 4. This chain's CDR3 is CASRRTGDTGELFF. The CDR3 DNA follows: TGTGCCAGCAGAAGAACAGGGGACACCGGGGAGCTGTTTTTT.

As to this clonotype: A much larger clone differs by one base, so this may be a read error. The chain links TRBV7-9 to TRBJ2-7; D remains unclear. Germline V lookup: CDR1 SEHNR, CDR2 FQNEAQ (reference sequence). There are 15 residues in the CDR3. CDR3 in DNA: TGTGCCGGCAGCGAGGAAAACTCACCCCTCTACGAGCAGTACTTC. Its translation is CAGSEENSPLYEQYF.

This clonotype has at least ten counts. The V and J genes are TRBV7-9 and TRBJ2-7; TRBD2 is a possible D gene (5 bases). Germline V gene sequence: CDR1 SEHNR, CDR2 FQNEAQ (reference sequence). Trimming took 1 base from V and 2 from J, leaving 12 bases between them. The CDR3 is 15 residues long. CDR3 residues: CASSLVEGFTYEQYF. CDR3 DNA: TGTGCCAGCAGCTTAGTTGAGGGATTCACCTACGAGCAGTACTTC. Complete variable domain (other parts from reference TRBV7-9 and TRBJ2-7): DTGVSQNPRHKITKRGQNVTFRCDPISEHNRLYWYRQTLGQGPEFLTYFQNEAQLEKSRLLSDRFSAERPKGSFSTLEIQRTEQGDSAMYLCASSLVEGFTYEQYFGPGTRLTVT.

Many counts were recorded for this clonotype. The chain links TRBV20-1 to TRBJ1-1; D unresolved. The CDR3 consists of 10 residues. Germline CDR1 reads DFQATT; CDR2 reads SNEGSKA (reference sequence). In DNA form, the CDR3 reads TGCAGGGTAGCCCACACTGAAGCTTTCTTT. It translates to CRVAHTEAFF.

This clonotype was seen repeatedly, ten times or more. CDR3 sequence (DNA): TGTGCCAGCAGTGCCCCCCCCCGAGGCGATACGCAGTATTTT. The encoded protein is CASSAPPRGDTQYF. The V gene is TRBV2, the J gene TRBJ2-3; unclear D gene. This CDR3 has 14 amino acids. Germline loops: CDR1 SNHLY, CDR2 FYNNEI. V shed 4 bases and J shed 6 bases, with 14 bases lying between them.

This clonotype has only a few counts. Given a much more abundant clone one base away, this may be a read error. The gene calls are TRBV2 and TRBJ2-3; TRBD1 matches at 8 bases. CDR3 length equals 14 residues. Germline values: CDR1 SNHLY, CDR2 FYNNEI. Trimming took 4 bases from V and 8 from J; bases not matched to a gene: 8. CDR3 coding DNA: TGTGCCAGCAGTGTTGGACAGGGACGGGGTACGCAGTATTTT. Protein sequence: CASSVGQGRGTQYF.

This clonotype was observed many times. DNA of the CDR3: TGTGCCAGCAGCTTAGCCACAGGGGCGAACACTGAAGCTTTCTTT. Its translation is CASSLATGANTEAFF. The rearrangement links TRBV7-9 to TRBJ1-1, with 7 bases fitting TRBD1. The CDR3 sequence is 15 residues long. Germline V lookup: CDR1 SEHNR, CDR2 FQNEAQ (reference sequence). J was trimmed by 1 base and V by 0 bases; bases with no gene match: 2. Combining the CDR3 with reference TRBV7-9 and TRBJ1-1 gives the whole variable domain DTGVSQNPRHKITKRGQNVTFRCDPISEHNRLYWYRQTLGQGPEFLTYFQNEAQLEKSRLLSDRFSAERPKGSFSTLEIQRTEQGDSAMYLCASSLATGANTEAFFGQGTRLTVV.

This clonotype was seen at least ten times. The rearrangement uses TRBV28 and TRBJ1-4; 7 bases fit TRBD1. The CDR3 covers 15 residues. Looked up from germline, CDR1 is MDHEN and CDR2 is SYDVKM. The ends lost 5 bases at V and 8 bases at J; junction bases unmatched: 11. The CDR3: CASSPGGEGEEKLFF. As DNA, the CDR3 is TGTGCCAGCAGTCCAGGGGGGGAGGGTGAAGAAAAACTGTTTTTT.

Concerning this clonotype: The junction departs from the called germline gene at one end, perhaps through a read error. The CDR3 sequence is CSISGQGYEQRF. The CDR3 bases are TGCAGCATCTCAGGACAGGGCTACGAGCAGCGCTTC. The rearrangement uses TRBV29-1 and TRBJ2-7; 8 bases are a match to TRBD1. CDR1 and CDR2 from the germline V gene are SQVTM and ANQGSEA. The CDR3 contains 12 residues.

CDR3 region: CASSSQTGRGETQYF. Written as DNA, the CDR3 is TGTGCCAGCAGCTCCCAGACAGGGAGGGGGGAGACCCAGTACTTC. The V and J genes are TRBV7-6 and TRBJ2-5, with D possibly being TRBD1 or TRBD2 (7 bases each). The CDR3 runs to 15 residues. Per germline, CDR1 SGHVS and CDR2 FNYEAQ. V was clipped by 4 bases and J by 5 bases, with 17 bases between them.

Many counts were recorded for this clonotype. This chain joins TRBV2 and TRBJ2-2; D may be TRBD2 (5 bases). The germline CDR1 and CDR2 sequences are SNHLY and FYNNEI. V lost 4 bases to trimming and J lost 5 bases, with 14 bases between them. This CDR3 is 15 amino acids long. Here the CDR3 reads CASSADSLQTGELFF. CDR3 nucleotide sequence: TGTGCCAGCAGTGCGGACTCTCTCCAAACCGGGGAGCTGTTTTTT.

Remarks on this clonotype: This may be a read error: a much more frequent sequence differs by one nucleotide. The CDR3 loop reads CASRPGAAQETQYF. Here the CDR3 DNA reads TGTGCCAGCAGACCCGGGGCAGCCCAAGAGACCCAGTACTTC. The chain employs TRBV2 and TRBJ2-5, with D perhaps TRBD1 or TRBD2 (5 bases each). CDR3 length: 14 residues. Germline assignment: CDR1 SNHLY and CDR2 FYNNEI. Trimming removed 6 bases from V and 1 base from J, with 12 bases in between.

Of note for this clonotype: A read error may produce the germline difference seen at one junction end. The gene calls are TRBV2 and TRBJ1-1, with no clear D. In germline, CDR1 is SNHLY, CDR2 FYNNEI. The CDR3 has 14 amino acids. The chain's CDR3 is CASRVGIMNIEAFF. The DNA for the CDR3 is TGTGCCAGCAGGGTAGGGATAATGAACATTGAAGCTTTCTTT.

This clonotype was seen many times. This rearrangement joins TRBV12-3 or TRBV12-4 to TRBJ2-4; D not certain. The CDR3 loop spans 14 amino acids. V lost 4 bases and J lost 8, with 15 bases in between. This CDR3 reads CASSSNWIADIQYF. The CDR3 region has the DNA TGTGCCAGCAGTTCTAACTGGATTGCGGACATTCAGTACTTC.

This clonotype was seen many times. The V call is TRBV30, the J call TRBJ1-5, with a possible D match to TRBD1 (5 bases). The CDR3 runs 16 residues. V was trimmed by 0 bases and J by 2 bases, leaving 14 bases between them. Germline V gives CDR1 GTSNPN, CDR2 SVGIG (reference sequence). Here the CDR3 reads CAWSVGQRVGNQPQHF. The DNA of the CDR3 is TGTGCCTGGAGTGTGGGGCAGAGGGTAGGCAATCAGCCCCAGCATTTT. Combining the CDR3 with reference TRBV30 and TRBJ1-5 gives the whole variable domain SQTIHQWPATLVQPVGSPLSLECTVEGTSNPNLYWYRQAAGRGLQLLFYSVGIGQISSEVPQNLSASRPQDRQFILSSKKLLLSDSGFYLCAWSVGQRVGNQPQHFGDGTRLSIL.

This clonotype has at least ten counts. The CDR3 DNA reads TGTGCCATCAGTGACCCCCTAGCGGGGGGGCCGACAGATACGCAGTATTTT. It codes for CAISDPLAGGPTDTQYF. The chain combines TRBV10-3 with TRBJ2-3, with TRBD2 identical over 12 bases. CDR3 size: 17 residues. Losses at the gene ends were 3 bases for V and 3 bases for J; bases not matched to a gene: 7. Per germline, CDR1 ENHRY and CDR2 SYGVKD.

Only one count was recorded for this clonotype. A read error may account for a junction end that differs from germline. The chain has TRBV20-1 and TRBJ2-7; 7 bases are shared with TRBD1. The CDR3 is 15 residues long. Germline CDR1 and CDR2: DFQATT and SNEGSKA (reference sequence). CDR3 nucleotide sequence: TGCAGTGCTAGAGATCGGAGACAGGGTTCCTATGAGCAGTACTTC. This encodes CSARDRRQGSYEQYF.

This clonotype was observed at least ten times. The chain recombines TRBV15 with TRBJ2-1; 9 bases match TRBD2. V was pared by 6 bases and J by 3 bases, with 0 bases of the junction left unmatched. The CDR3 consists of 13 residues. Germline-derived CDR1 and CDR2 are LNHNV and YYDKDF (reference sequence). The CDR3, as DNA: TGTGCCACCAGGACTAGCGGCTACAATGAGCAGTTCTTC. This codes for CATRTSGYNEQFF.

As regards this clonotype: A much larger clone differs by one base, so this may be a read error. This chain connects TRBV27 to TRBJ1-2; 8 bases are a match to TRBD1. Germline V lookup: CDR1 MNHEY, CDR2 SMNVEV (reference sequence). CDR3 length: 15 amino acids. J was trimmed by 5 bases and V by 8 bases; bases with no gene match: 13. CDR3: CASGDRPTQFYGYTF. As DNA, the CDR3 is TGTGCCAGCGGGGACAGGCCGACGCAATTTTATGGCTACACCTTC.

The CDR3 sequence: CASSFLGGGEETQYF. CDR3 nucleotide sequence: TGTGCCAGCAGTTTTTTGGGGGGCGGGGAAGAGACCCAGTACTTC. J is TRBJ2-5 and V is TRBV28; the D gene could be TRBD1 or TRBD2 (6 bases each). V was cut by 3 bases and J by 3 bases, with 14 bases left in between. CDR1 and CDR2 from the germline V gene are MDHEN and SYDVKM. The CDR3 loop spans 15 amino acids.

The genes are TRBV5-5 and TRBJ2-3; 7 nucleotides match TRBD1. The CDR3 consists of 15 residues. Per the germline V gene, CDR1 is SGHKS and CDR2 is YYEKEE (reference sequence). J was trimmed by 4 bases and V by 3 bases; bases with no gene match: 8. CDR3: CASSSGTDPPDTQYF. The CDR3 region has the DNA TGTGCCAGCAGCTCAGGGACAGATCCCCCAGATACGCAGTATTTT. The entire variable domain, with the rest obtained from reference TRBV5-5 and TRBJ2-3, is as follows: DAGVTQSPTHLIKTRGQQVTLRCSPISGHKSVSWYQQVLGQGPQFIFQYYEKEERGRGNFPDRFSARQFPNYSSELNVNALLLGDSALYLCASSSGTDPPDTQYFGPGTRLTVL.

The chain is built from TRBV18 and TRBJ2-1; TRBD1 might be the D (5 bases). This CDR3 has 12 residues. Germline loops: CDR1 KGHSH, CDR2 LQKENI. Trimming took off 9 bases at V and 8 bases at J, with 14 bases between the two ends. The CDR3: CASSSGFHEQFF. In DNA, the CDR3 is TGTGCCAGTTCCTCAGGGTTTCATGAGCAGTTCTTC.

This clonotype occurred many times. The chain recombines TRBV29-1 with TRBJ1-4, with D hard to call. The CDR3 is made up of 12 amino acids. Germline-derived CDR1 and CDR2 are SQVTM and ANQGSEA. Trimming took 5 bases from V and 3 from J, leaving 7 bases between them. CDR3 residues: CSVRRANEKLFF. The CDR3 bases are TGCAGCGTTCGAAGGGCTAATGAAAAACTGTTTTTT.

This clonotype was counted a few times. The chain recombines TRBV7-2 with TRBJ2-7; D may be TRBD2 (5 bases). Germline CDR1 and CDR2: SGHTA and FQGNSA. The CDR3 is 15 residues long. V was trimmed by 5 bases and J by 0 bases, leaving 14 bases between them. CDR3 DNA sequence: TGTGCCAGCAGCCAATCTTTAGGACTCTCCTACGAGCAGTACTTC. Protein sequence: CASSQSLGLSYEQYF.

This clonotype was seen repeatedly, ten times or more. The chain links TRBV12-3 or TRBV12-4 to TRBJ1-5; the D is unclear. V gave up 4 bases and J gave up 6 bases, with 16 bases separating them. There are 15 residues in the CDR3. The CDR3 region has the DNA TGTGCCAGCAGTTCAGAGACGGGCGCGGGTCAGCCCCAGCATTTT. This sequence encodes CASSSETGAGQPQHF.

This clonotype was counted at least ten times. This chain uses TRBV5-1 with TRBJ2-7; D gene ambiguous. This CDR3 has 12 residues. CDR1 SGHRS and CDR2 YFSETQ come from the germline V gene. The V and J ends lost 0 bases and 5 bases respectively, with 6 bases between them. The CDR3 sequence: CASSLVADEQYF. The CDR3 DNA sequence: TGCGCCAGCAGCTTGGTAGCTGACGAGCAGTACTTC. Full variable domain (rest looked up from reference TRBV5-1 and TRBJ2-7): KAGVTQTPRYLIKTRGQQVTLSCSPISGHRSVSWYQQTPGQGLQFLFEYFSETQRNKGNFPGRFSGRQFSNSRSEMNVSTLELGDSALYLCASSLVADEQYFGPGTRLTVT.

This clonotype was seen at least ten times. The CDR3 DNA reads as TGTGCCAGCAGCAGGACAGGGAACACTGAAGCTTTCTTT. Translation: CASSRTGNTEAFF. The V gene is TRBV7-9, the J gene TRBJ1-1; 7 nucleotides line up with TRBD1. The CDR3 extends over 13 amino acids. Trimming cost V 5 bases and J 1 base; bases outside gene matches: 1. From germline, CDR1 is SEHNR and CDR2 FQNEAQ (reference sequence).

This clonotype showed up many times. The chain links TRBV7-9 to TRBJ1-2; D unresolved. Germline lookup yields CDR1 SEHNR and CDR2 FQNEAQ (reference sequence). The length of the CDR3 is 15 residues. V lost 0 bases and J 2 bases, leaving 10 bases between the germline ends. Written as DNA, the CDR3 is TGTGCCAGCAGCTTAGCGATGGCTGGAAACTATGGCTACACCTTC. It translates to CASSLAMAGNYGYTF.

This clonotype was seen at least ten times. The chain couples TRBV5-1 to TRBJ2-5; D unclear. The CDR3 loop spans 13 amino acids. V shed 4 bases and J shed 4 bases, with 11 bases lying between them. CDR1 and CDR2 (germline): SGHRS, YFSETQ. The CDR3 sequence: CASSATRGETQYF. CDR3 nucleotides: TGCGCCAGCAGCGCGACCCGCGGAGAGACCCAGTACTTC.

This clonotype was seen at least ten times. The rearrangement uses TRBV18 and TRBJ2-2; 8 bases agree with TRBD1. CDR3 size: 15 residues. Trimming at V came to 2 bases and at J to 3 bases, leaving 2 bases not matched to a gene. Germline values: CDR1 KGHSH, CDR2 LQKENI. CDR3 bases: TGTGCCAGCTCACCATCAGGGGGCGACACCGGGGAGCTGTTTTTT. Its translation is CASSPSGGDTGELFF.

There are many counts of this clonotype. The CDR3 here is CSVKDITAFF. CDR3 nucleotide sequence: TGCAGCGTCAAAGATATTACAGCTTTCTTT. J is TRBJ1-6 and V is TRBV29-1; D uncertain. The DNA end favors TRBJ1-1, so the J call may be wrong. Germline CDR1 SQVTM, CDR2 ANQGSEA. This CDR3 is 10 amino acids long.

This clonotype was recorded many times. The chain carries TRBV7-9 and TRBJ1-2; maybe TRBD1 (5 bases). V was cut by 10 bases and J by 8 bases, with 26 bases left in between. The CDR3 totals 15 residues. Germline CDR1 and CDR2: SEHNR and FQNEAQ (reference sequence). CDR3 in DNA: TGTGCCACCCGATGGGGGAAAGCCCAACTCTTGGGCTACACCTTC. It encodes CATRWGKAQLLGYTF.